The entry that follows covers one T cell receptor (beta chain) sequence. Its antigen is as yet unknown. The CDR3 consists of 12 residues. The ends were cut back, 7 bases at V and 3 bases at J, with 6 bases in the middle. Germline values: CDR1 MDHEN, CDR2 SYDVKM. This sample stems from a study of T cells after yellow fever vaccination. For the study at large: Any fraction with a low cell number was prepared using SMART-Seq v4 Ultra Low Input.

One entry per CDR3 protein results from TCRdb running MiXCR on the 5' RACE reads. The sample gives around 610,000 distinct CDR3 sequences, about 13% of which show up once; over 11% is in the top ten. Study-level findings and limits: Across the CD4 and CD8 compartments, a small share of clonotypes was present in both. A weaker but faster secondary response was observed, peaking on day 5 versus 15. Reappearance after the booster was seen for most primary-vaccination clones, at 96% CD4 and 85% to 90% CD8.

The chain joins TRBV28 to TRBJ2-2; no clear D. This material consisted of PBMCs, taken on the day of the yellow fever booster vaccination. The clonotype originates from a man aged 25 to 40 who received the YFV17D yellow fever vaccine. Written as DNA, the CDR3 is TGTGCCAGCAAAGTCCACACCGGGGAGCTGTTTTTT. This encodes CASKVHTGELFF.